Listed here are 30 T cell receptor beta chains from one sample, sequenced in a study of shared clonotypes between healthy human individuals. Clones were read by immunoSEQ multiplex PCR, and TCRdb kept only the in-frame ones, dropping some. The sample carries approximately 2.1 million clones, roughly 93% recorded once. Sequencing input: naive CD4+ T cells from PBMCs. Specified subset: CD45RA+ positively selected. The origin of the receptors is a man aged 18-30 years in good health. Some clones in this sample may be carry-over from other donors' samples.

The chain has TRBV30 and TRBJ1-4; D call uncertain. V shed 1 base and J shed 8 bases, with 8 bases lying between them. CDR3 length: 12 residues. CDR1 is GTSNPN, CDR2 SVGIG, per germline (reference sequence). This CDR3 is CAWSGTPEKLFF. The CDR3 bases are TGTGCCTGGAGTGGGACGCCCGAAAAACTGTTTTTT.

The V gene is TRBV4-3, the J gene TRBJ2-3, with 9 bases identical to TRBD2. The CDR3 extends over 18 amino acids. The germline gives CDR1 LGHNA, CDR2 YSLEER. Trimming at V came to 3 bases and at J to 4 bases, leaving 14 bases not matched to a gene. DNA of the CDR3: TGCGCCAGCAGCCACCTGCAGGGCGCTAGCGGGATCGCAGATACGCAGTATTTT. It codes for CASSHLQGASGIADTQYF.

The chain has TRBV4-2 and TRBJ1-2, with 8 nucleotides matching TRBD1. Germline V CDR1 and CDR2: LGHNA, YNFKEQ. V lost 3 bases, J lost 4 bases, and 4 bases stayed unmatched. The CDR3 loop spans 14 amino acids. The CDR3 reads CASSQAGGVYGYTF. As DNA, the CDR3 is TGTGCCAGCAGCCAGGCAGGGGGCGTCTATGGCTACACCTTC.

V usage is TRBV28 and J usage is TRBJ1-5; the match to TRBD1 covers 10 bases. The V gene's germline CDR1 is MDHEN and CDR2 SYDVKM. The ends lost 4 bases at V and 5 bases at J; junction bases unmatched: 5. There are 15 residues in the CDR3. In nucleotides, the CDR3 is TGTGCCAGCAGTTCCCGGGACAGGGGCTATCAGCCCCAGCATTTT. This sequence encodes CASSSRDRGYQPQHF.

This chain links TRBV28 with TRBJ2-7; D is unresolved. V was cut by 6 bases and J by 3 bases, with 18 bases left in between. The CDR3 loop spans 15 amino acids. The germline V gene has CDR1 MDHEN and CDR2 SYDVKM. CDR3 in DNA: TGTGCCAGCAGCACACAGAGGATCCATTACTACGAGCAGTACTTC. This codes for CASSTQRIHYYEQYF.

CDR3: CASSPLDRLGGNTIYF. The DNA of the CDR3 is TGTGCCAGCAGTCCCCTTGACAGGTTGGGCGGAAACACCATATATTTT. The V call is TRBV6-6, the J call TRBJ1-3; a weak D match, TRBD1 (6 bases). This CDR3 has 16 residues. CDR1 and CDR2 (germline): MNHNY, SVGAGI (reference sequence). The ends were cut back, 5 bases at V and 4 bases at J, with 18 bases in the middle.

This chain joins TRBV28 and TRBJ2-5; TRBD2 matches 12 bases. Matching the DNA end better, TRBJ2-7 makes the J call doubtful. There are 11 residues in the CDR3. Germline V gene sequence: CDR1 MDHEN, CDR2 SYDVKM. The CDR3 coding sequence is TGTCTAGCGGGAGGGCCCTACGAGCAGTACTTC. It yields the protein CLAGGPYEQYF.

The CDR3 bases are TGCGCCAGCAGCCAAGAAACAGGGCCCTATGGCTACACCTTC. Protein sequence: CASSQETGPYGYTF. V is TRBV4-1 and J is TRBJ1-2; D is possibly TRBD1 (6 bases). Trimming took off 0 bases at V and 4 bases at J, with 9 bases between the two ends. Per the germline V gene, CDR1 is MGHRA and CDR2 is YSYEKL. The CDR3 length is 14 residues.

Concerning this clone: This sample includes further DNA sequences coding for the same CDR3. The CDR3: CASSLSGGETQYF. Here the CDR3 DNA reads TGTGCCAGCAGCTTATCAGGAGGGGAGACCCAGTACTTC. This sequence joins TRBV7-6 and TRBJ2-5; D perhaps matches TRBD2 (6 bases). This CDR3 comprises 13 residues. The germline CDR1 and CDR2 sequences are SGHVS and FNYEAQ. Deletions cut 2 bases from V and 5 bases from J, with 9 bases between.

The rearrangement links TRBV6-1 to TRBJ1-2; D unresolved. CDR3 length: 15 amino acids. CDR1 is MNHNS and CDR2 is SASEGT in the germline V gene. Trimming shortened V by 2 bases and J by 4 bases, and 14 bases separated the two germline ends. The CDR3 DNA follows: TGTGCCAGCAGTGAATGGGCAACAGCCGTCTATGGCTACACCTTC. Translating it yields CASSEWATAVYGYTF.

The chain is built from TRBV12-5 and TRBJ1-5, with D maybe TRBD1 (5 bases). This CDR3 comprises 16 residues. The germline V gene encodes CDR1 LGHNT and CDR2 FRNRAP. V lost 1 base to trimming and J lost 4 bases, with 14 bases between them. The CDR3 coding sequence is TGTGCTAGTGGTTTGGGAAGTGGGAGGACAAATCAGCCCCAGCATTTT. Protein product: CASGLGSGRTNQPQHF.

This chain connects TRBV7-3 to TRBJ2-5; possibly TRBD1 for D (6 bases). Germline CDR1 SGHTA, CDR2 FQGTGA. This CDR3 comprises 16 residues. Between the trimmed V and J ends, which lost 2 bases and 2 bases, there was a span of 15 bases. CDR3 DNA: TGTGCCAGCAGCTTACTTGGGGGCTTCACACAAGAGACCCAGTACTTC. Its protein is CASSLLGGFTQETQYF. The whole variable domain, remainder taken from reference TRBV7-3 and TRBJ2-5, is GAGVSQTPSNKVTEKGKYVELRCDPISGHTALYWYRQSLGQGPEFLIYFQGTGAADDSGLPNDRFFAVRPEGSVSTLKIQRTERGDSAVYLCASSLLGGFTQETQYFGPGTRLLVL.

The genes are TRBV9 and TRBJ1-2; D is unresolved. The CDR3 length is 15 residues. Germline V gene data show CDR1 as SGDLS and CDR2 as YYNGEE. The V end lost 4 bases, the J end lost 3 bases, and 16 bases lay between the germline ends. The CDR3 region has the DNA TGTGCCAGCAGCAACCCGCGAGCAGGCCACTATGGCTACACCTTC. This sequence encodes CASSNPRAGHYGYTF.

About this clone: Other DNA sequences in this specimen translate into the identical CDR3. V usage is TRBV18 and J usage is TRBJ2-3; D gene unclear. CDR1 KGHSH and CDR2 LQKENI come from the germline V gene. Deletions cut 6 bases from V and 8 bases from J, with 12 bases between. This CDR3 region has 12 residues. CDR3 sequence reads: CASSPPERTQYF. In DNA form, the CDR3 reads TGTGCCAGCTCCCCCCCCGAGCGTACGCAGTATTTT.

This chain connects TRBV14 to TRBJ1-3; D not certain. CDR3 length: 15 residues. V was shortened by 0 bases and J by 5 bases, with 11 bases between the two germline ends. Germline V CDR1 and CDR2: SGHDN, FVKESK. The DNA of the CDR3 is TGTGCCAGCAGCCAAGATCCAGGTTCGCGAAACACCATATATTTT. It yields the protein CASSQDPGSRNTIYF.

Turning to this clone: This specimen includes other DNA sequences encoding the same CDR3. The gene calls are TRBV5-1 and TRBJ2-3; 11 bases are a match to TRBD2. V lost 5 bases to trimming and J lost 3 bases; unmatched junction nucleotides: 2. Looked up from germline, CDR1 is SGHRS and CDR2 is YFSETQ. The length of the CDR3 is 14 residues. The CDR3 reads CASSRTSGTDTQYF. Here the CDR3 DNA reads TGCGCCAGCAGTCGGACTAGCGGGACAGATACGCAGTATTTT.

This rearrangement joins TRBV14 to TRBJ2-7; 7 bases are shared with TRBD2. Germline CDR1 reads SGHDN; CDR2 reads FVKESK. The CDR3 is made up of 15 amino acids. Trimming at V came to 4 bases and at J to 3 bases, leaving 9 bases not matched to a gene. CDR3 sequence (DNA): TGTGCCAGCAGCCCTCCGGGGGGAAGGGTCTACGAGCAGTACTTC. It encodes CASSPPGGRVYEQYF.

The CDR3 region has the DNA TGTGCCAGCAGCAGGAATAGCGGGACCGGGGAGCTGTTTTTT. Residues: CASSRNSGTGELFF. This chain links TRBV5-4 with TRBJ2-2, with 7 bases aligning to TRBD2. Trimming at V came to 4 bases and at J to 5 bases, leaving 5 bases not matched to a gene. CDR3 size: 14 residues. Per germline, CDR1 SGHNT and CDR2 YYREEE (reference sequence).

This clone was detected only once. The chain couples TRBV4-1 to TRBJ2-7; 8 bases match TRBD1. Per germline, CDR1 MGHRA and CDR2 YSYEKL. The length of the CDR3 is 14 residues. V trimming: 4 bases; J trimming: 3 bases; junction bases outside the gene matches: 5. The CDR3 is CASSPADRDYEQYF. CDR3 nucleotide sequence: TGCGCCAGCAGCCCCGCGGACAGGGACTACGAGCAGTACTTC.

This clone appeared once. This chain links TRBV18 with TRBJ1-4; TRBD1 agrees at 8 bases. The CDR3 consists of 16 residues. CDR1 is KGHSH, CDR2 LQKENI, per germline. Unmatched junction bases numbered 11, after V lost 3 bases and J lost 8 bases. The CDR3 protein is CASSPSLAQGEEKLFF. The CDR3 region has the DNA TGTGCCAGCTCACCTTCTCTCGCACAGGGGGAGGAAAAACTGTTTTTT.

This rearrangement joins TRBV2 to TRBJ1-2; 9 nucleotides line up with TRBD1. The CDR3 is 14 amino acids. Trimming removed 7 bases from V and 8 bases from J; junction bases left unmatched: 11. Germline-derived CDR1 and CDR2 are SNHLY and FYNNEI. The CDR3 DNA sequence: TGTGCCAGCAACCCCCCGGGACAGGGACACGGCTACACCTTC. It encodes CASNPPGQGHGYTF.

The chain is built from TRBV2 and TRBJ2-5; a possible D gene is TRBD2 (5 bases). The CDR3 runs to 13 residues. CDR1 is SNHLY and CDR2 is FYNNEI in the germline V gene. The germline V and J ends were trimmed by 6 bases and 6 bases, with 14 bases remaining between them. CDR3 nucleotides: TGTGCCAGCAGGTCTAGCCTTGGGAAGACCCAGTACTTC. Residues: CASRSSLGKTQYF.

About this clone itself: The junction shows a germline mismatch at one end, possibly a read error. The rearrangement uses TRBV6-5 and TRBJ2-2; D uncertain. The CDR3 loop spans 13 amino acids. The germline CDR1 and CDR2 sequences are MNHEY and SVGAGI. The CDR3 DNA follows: TGTGCCAGCAGTTATGACATCTCCGGTGAGCTGTTTTTT. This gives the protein CASSYDISGELFF.

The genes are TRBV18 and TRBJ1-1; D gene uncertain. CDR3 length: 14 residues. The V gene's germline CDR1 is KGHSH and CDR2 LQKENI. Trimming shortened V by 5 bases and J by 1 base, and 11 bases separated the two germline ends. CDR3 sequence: CASSSRTENTEAFF. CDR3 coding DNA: TGTGCCAGCTCATCGCGGACGGAGAACACTGAAGCTTTCTTT.

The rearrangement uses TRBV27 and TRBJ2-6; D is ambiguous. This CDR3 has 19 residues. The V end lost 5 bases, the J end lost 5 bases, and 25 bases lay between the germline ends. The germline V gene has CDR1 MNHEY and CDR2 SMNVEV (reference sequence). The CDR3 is CASSTPLASHPRRANVLTF. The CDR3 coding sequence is TGTGCCAGCAGTACGCCTCTCGCGTCACACCCTCGGAGGGCCAACGTCCTGACTTTC.

CDR3 residues: CASRDTFSNQPQHF. CDR3 nucleotide sequence: TGTGCCAGCAGGGACACCTTTAGCAATCAGCCCCAGCATTTT. The chain employs TRBV6-1 and TRBJ1-5; TRBD1 might be the D (5 bases). CDR1 is MNHNS, CDR2 SASEGT, per germline. V was clipped by 6 bases and J by 0 bases, with 9 bases between them. This CDR3 has 14 amino acids.

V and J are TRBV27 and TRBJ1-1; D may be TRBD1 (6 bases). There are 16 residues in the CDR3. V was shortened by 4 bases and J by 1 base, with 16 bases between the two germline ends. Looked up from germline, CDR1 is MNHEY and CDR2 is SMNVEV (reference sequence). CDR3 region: CASSSLPGHKNTEAFF. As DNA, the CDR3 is TGTGCCAGCAGTTCTCTCCCGGGACACAAGAACACTGAAGCTTTCTTT.

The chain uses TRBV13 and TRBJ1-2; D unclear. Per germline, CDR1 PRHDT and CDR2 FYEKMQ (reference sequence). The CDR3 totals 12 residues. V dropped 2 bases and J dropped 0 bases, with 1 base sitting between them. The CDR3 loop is CASSLTNYGYTF. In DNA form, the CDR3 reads TGTGCCAGCAGCTTAACTAACTATGGCTACACCTTC.

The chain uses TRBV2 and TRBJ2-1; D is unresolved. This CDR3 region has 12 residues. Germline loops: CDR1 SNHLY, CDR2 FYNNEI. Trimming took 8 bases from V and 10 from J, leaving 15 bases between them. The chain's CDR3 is CASEFGLREQFF. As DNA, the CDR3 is TGTGCCAGCGAATTCGGGCTTCGCGAGCAGTTCTTC.

The CDR3 nucleotides read TGTGCCAGCAGCCCACCGGGACTAGCAGTCGGGGGTGAGCAGTTCTTC. This codes for CASSPPGLAVGGEQFF. The chain uses TRBV11-2 and TRBJ2-1; 9 nucleotides match TRBD2. J was trimmed by 9 bases and V by 5 bases; bases with no gene match: 14. Per the germline V gene, CDR1 is SGHAT and CDR2 is FQNNGV. The CDR3 covers 16 residues.